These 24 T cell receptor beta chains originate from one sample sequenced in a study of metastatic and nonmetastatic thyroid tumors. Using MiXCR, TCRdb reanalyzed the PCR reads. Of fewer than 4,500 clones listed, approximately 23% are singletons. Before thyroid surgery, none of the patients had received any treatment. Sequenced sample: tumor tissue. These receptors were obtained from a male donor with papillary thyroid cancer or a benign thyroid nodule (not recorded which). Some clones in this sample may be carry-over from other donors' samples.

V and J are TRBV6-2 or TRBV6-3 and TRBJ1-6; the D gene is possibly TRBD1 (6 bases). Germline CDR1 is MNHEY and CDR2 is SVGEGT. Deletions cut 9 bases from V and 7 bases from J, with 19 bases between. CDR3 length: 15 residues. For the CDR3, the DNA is TGTGCCAGTAGATTGGACAGCACGTGGAATTCACCCCTCCACTTT. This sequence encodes CASRLDSTWNSPLHF.

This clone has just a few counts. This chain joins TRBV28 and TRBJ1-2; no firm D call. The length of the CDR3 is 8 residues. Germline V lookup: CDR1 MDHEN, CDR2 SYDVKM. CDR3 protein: CRDYGYTF. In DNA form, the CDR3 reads TGTAGGGACTATGGCTACACCTTC.

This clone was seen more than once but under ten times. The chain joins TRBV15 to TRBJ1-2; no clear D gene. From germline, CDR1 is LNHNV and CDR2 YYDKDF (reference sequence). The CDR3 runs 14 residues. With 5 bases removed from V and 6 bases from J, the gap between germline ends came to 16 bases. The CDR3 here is CATSPGQVAHGYTF. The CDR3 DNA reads TGTGCCACCAGCCCCGGGCAGGTCGCACATGGCTACACCTTC.

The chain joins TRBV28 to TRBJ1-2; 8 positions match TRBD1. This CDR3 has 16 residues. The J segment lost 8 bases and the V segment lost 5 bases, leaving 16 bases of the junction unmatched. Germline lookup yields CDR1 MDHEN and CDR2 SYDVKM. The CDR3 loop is CASSRPRVAGGDGYTF. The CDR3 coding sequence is TGTGCCAGCAGTCGACCCCGAGTGGCAGGGGGCGACGGCTACACCTTC.

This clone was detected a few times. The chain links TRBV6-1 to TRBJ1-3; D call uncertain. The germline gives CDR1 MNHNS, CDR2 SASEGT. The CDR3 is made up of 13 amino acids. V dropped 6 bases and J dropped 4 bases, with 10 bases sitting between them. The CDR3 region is CASSQLQGNTIYF. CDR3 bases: TGTGCCAGCAGCCAACTTCAGGGAAACACCATATATTTT.

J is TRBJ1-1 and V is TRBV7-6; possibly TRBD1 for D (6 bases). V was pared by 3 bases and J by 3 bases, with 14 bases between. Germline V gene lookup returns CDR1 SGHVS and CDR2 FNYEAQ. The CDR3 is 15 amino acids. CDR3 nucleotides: TGTGCCAGCAGCTTTTCGACAGGAGGGGACACTGAAGCTTTCTTT. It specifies CASSFSTGGDTEAFF.

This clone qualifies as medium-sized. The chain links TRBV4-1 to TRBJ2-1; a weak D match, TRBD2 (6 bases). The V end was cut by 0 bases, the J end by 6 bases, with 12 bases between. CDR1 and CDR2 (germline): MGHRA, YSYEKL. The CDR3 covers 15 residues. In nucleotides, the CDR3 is TGCGCCAGCAGCCAAGATGGCGGGACTTTCAATGAGCAGTTCTTC. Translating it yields CASSQDGGTFNEQFF.

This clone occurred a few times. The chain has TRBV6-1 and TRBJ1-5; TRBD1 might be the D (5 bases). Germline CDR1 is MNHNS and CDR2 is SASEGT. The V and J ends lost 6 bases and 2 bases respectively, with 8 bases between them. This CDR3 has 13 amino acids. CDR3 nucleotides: TGTGCCAGCAGGCTGGGGGGCAATCAGCCCCAGCATTTT. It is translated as CASRLGGNQPQHF.

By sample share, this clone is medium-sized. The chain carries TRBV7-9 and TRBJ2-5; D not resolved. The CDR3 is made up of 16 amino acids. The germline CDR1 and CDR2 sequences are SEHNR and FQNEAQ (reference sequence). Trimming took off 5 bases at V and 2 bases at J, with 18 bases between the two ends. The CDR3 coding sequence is TGTGCCAGCAGCCTCAGTCTTACTCTGAGACAAGAGACCCAGTACTTC. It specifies CASSLSLTLRQETQYF.

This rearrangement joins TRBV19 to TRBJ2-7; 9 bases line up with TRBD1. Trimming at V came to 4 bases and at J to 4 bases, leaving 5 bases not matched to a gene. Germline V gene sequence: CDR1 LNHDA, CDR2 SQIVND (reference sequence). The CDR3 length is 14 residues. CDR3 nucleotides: TGTGCCAGTAGTACCGGGACAGGGCCGTACGAGCAGTACTTC. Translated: CASSTGTGPYEQYF. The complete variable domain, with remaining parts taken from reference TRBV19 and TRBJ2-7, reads DGGITQSPKYLFRKEGQNVTLSCEQNLNHDAMYWYRQDPGQGLRLIYYSQIVNDFQKGDIAEGYSVSREKKESFPLTVTSAQKNPTAFYLCASSTGTGPYEQYFGPGTRLTVT.

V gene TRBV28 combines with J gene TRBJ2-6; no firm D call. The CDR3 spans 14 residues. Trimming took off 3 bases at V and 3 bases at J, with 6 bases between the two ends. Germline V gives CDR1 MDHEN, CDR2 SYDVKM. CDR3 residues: CASSFGHGANVLTF. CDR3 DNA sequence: TGTGCCAGCAGTTTTGGTCATGGGGCCAACGTCCTGACTTTC. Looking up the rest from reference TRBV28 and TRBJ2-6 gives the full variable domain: DVKVTQSSRYLVKRTGEKVFLECVQDMDHENMFWYRQDPGLGLRLIYFSYDVKMKEKGDIPEGYSVSREKKERFSLILESASTNQTSMYLCASSFGHGANVLTFGAGSRLTVL.

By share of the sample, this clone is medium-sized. The CDR3 sequence: CASSGQMGQAYTGELFF. The DNA for the CDR3 is TGTGCCAGCAGCGGACAGATGGGACAGGCTTACACCGGGGAGCTGTTTTTT. The chain recombines TRBV2 with TRBJ2-2; 8 nucleotides align to TRBD1. The J segment lost 3 bases and the V segment lost 6 bases, leaving 12 bases of the junction unmatched. In germline, CDR1 is SNHLY, CDR2 FYNNEI. The CDR3 is 17 residues long. Combining the CDR3 with reference TRBV2 and TRBJ2-2 gives the whole variable domain EPEVTQTPSHQVTQMGQEVILRCVPISNHLYFYWYRQILGQKVEFLVSFYNNEISEKSEIFDDQFSVERPDGSNFTLKIRSTKLEDSAMYFCASSGQMGQAYTGELFFGEGSRLTVL.

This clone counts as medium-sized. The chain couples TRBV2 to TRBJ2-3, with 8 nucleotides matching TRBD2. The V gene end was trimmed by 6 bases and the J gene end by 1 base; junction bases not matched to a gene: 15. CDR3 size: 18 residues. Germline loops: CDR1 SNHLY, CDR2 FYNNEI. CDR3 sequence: CASSPLAEADKRTDTQYF. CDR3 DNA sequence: TGTGCCAGCAGCCCACTAGCGGAGGCGGATAAACGCACAGATACGCAGTATTTT.

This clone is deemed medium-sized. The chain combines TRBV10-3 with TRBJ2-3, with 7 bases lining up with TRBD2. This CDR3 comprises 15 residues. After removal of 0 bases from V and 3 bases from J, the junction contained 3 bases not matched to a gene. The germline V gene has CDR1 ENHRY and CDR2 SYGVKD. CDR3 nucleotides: TGTGCCATCAGTGAGTCTTGGGGGGGTACAGATACGCAGTATTTT. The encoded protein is CAISESWGGTDTQYF.

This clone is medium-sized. The CDR3 region has the DNA TGCGCCAGCAGATCACTAAACACCGGGGAGCTGTTTTTT. Residues: CASRSLNTGELFF. V is TRBV10-1 and J is TRBJ2-2; no definite D call. Germline loops: CDR1 WNHNN, CDR2 SYGVQD (reference sequence). The CDR3 totals 13 residues. The germline V and J ends were trimmed by 6 bases and 2 bases, with 7 bases remaining between them.

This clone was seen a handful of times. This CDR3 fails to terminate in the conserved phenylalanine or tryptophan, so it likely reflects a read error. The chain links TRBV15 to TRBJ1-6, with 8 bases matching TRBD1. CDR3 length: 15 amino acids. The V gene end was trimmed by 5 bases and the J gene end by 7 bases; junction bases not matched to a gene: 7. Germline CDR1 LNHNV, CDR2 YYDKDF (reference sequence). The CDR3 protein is CATSWERQGNSPLHL. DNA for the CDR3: TGTGCCACCAGCTGGGAAAGACAGGGGAATTCACCCCTCCACCTT.

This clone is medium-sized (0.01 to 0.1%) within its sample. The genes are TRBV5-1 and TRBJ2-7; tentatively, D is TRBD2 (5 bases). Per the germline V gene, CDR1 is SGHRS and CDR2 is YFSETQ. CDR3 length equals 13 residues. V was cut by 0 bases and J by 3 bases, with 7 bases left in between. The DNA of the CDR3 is TGCGCCAGCAGCTTGGAACTAGACTACGAGCAGTACTTC. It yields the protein CASSLELDYEQYF.

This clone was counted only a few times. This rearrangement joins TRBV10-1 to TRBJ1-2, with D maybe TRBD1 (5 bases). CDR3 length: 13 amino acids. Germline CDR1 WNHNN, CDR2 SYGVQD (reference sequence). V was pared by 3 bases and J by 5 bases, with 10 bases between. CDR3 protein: CASSERQNYGYTF. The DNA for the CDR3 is TGCGCCAGCAGTGAAAGACAGAATTATGGCTACACCTTC.

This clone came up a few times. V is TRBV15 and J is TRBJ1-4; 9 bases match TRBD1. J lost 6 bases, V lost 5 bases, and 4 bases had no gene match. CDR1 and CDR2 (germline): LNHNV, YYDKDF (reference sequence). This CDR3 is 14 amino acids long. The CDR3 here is CATSPRQGDEKLFF. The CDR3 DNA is TGTGCCACCAGCCCGAGACAGGGGGATGAAAAACTGTTTTTT.

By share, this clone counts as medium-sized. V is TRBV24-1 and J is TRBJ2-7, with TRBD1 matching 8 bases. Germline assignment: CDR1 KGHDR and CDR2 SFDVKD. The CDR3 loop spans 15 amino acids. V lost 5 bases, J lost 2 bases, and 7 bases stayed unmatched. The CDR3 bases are TGTGCCACCAGTGTTCGGACAGGGCCAACCTACGAGCAGTACTTC. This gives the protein CATSVRTGPTYEQYF.

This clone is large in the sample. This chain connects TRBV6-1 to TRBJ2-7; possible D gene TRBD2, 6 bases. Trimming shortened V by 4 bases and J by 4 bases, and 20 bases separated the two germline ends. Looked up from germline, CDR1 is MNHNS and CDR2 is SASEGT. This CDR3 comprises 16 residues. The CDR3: CASSGGSGTLSYEQYF. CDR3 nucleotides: TGTGCCAGCAGTGGCGGTTCCGGGACTCTATCATACGAGCAGTACTTC.

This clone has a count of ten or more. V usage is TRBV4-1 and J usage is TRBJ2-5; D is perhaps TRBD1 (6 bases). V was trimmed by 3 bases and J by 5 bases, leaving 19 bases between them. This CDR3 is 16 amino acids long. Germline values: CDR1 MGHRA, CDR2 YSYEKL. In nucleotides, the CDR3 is TGCGCCAGCAGCCAGAACCGGGACATAAGGAGGGAGACCCAGTACTTC. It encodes CASSQNRDIRRETQYF.

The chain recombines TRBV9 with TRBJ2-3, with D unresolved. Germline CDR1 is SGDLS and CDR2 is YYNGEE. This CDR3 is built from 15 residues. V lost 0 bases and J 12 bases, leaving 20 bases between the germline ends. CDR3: CASSVETLGSPLQYF. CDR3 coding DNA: TGTGCCAGCAGCGTAGAAACGTTGGGGTCCCCCCTCCAGTATTTT.

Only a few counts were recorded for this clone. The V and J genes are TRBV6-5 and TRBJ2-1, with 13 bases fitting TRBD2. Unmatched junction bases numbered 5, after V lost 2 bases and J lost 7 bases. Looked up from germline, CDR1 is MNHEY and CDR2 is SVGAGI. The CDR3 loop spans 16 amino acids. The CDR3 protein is CASSYPGLAGSNEQFF. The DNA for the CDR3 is TGTGCCAGCAGTTACCCGGGACTAGCGGGAAGTAATGAGCAGTTCTTC.